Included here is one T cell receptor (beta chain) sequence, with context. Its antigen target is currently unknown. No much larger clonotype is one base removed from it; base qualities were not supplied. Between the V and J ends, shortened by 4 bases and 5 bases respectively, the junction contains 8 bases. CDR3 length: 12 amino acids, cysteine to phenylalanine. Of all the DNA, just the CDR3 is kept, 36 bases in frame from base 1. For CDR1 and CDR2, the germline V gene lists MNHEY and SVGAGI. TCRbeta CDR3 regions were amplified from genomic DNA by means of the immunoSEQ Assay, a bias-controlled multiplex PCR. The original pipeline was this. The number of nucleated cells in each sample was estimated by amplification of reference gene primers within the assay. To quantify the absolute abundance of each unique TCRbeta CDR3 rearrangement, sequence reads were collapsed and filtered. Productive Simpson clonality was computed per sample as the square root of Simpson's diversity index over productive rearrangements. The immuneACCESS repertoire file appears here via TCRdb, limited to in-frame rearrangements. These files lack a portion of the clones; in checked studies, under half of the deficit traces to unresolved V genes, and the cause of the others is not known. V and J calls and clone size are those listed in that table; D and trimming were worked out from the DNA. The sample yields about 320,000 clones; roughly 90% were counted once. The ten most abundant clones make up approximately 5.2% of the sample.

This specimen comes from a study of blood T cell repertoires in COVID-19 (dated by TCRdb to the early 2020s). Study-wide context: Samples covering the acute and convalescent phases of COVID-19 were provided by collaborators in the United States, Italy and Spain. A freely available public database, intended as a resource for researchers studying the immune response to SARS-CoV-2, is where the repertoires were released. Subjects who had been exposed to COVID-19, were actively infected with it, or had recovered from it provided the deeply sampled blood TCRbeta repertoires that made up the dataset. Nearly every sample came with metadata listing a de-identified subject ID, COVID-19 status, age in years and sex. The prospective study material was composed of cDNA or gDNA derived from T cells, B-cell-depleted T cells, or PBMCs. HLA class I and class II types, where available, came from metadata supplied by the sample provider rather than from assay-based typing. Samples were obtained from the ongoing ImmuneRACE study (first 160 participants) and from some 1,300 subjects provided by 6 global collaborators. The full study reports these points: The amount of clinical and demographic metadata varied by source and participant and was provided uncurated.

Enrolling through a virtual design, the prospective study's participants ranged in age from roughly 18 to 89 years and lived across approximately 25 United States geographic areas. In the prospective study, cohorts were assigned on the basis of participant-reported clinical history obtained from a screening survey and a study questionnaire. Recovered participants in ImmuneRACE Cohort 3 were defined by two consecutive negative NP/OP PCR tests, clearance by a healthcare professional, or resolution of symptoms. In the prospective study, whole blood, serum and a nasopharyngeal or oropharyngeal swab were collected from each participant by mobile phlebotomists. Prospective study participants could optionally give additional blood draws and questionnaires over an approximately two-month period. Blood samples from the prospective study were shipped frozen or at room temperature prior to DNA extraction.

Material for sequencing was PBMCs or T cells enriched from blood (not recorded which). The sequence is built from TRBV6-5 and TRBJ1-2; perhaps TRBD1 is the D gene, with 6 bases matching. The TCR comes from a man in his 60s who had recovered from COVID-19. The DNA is TGTGCCAGCAGTTTCAGGGGTTATGGCTACACCTTC. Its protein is CASSFRGYGYTF.